Each of the 8 T cell receptor beta chains below was sequenced from the same sample in a study of T cells in Graves' hyperthyroidism and ophthalmopathy. Using RNA transcripts as the source, TCR beta CDR3 regions were amplified. HTBI primers drove first-round RT-PCR of the TCR CDR3. A single record per CDR3 protein comes from TCRdb applying MiXCR to the multiplex PCR reads. This table holds 660,000 or so distinct CDR3 sequences, roughly 46% found once. Sequenced sample: peripheral blood or thyroid tissue (not recorded which). The receptors derive from an adult man with Graves' disease, either hyperthyroidism or ophthalmopathy (not recorded which).

The V and J genes are TRBV20-1 and TRBJ1-3; weak D call: TRBD1 (5 bases). Germline lookup yields CDR1 DFQATT and CDR2 SNEGSKA (reference sequence). V was cut by 0 bases and J by 8 bases, with 11 bases left in between. The CDR3 spans 13 residues. CDR3 DNA: TGCAGTGCTAGAGATCCAGGGTTAGACACCATATATTTT. It encodes CSARDPGLDTIYF.

This sequence joins TRBV7-3 and TRBJ1-3; D might be TRBD1 (5 bases). Germline V gene data show CDR1 as SGHTA and CDR2 as FQGTGA. Trimming removed 2 bases at V and 0 bases at J, with 14 bases between. The CDR3 contains 17 residues. CDR3 sequence: CASSLYGGSDSGNTIYF. The CDR3 region has the DNA TGTGCCAGCAGCTTATATGGGGGTAGTGACTCTGGAAACACCATATATTTT.

The chain has TRBV11-2 and TRBJ2-5, with 15 bases that match TRBD2. There are 15 residues in the CDR3. CDR1 is SGHAT, CDR2 FQNNGV, per germline. The J segment lost 4 bases and the V segment lost 6 bases, leaving 3 bases of the junction unmatched. This CDR3 is CASRGGLAGGETQYF. The DNA of the CDR3 is TGTGCCAGCAGAGGGGGACTAGCGGGAGGAGAGACCCAGTACTTC.

The chain's CDR3 is CSASSHGGNEKLFF. Here the CDR3 DNA reads TGCAGTGCTAGTTCCCATGGGGGAAATGAAAAACTGTTTTTT. The chain uses TRBV20-1 and TRBJ1-4, with D tentatively TRBD1 (5 bases). Between the trimmed V and J ends, which lost 3 bases and 5 bases, there was a span of 13 bases. The CDR3 has 14 residues. CDR1 and CDR2 from the germline V gene are DFQATT and SNEGSKA (reference sequence).

This clonotype has more than one count but fewer than ten. The chain has TRBV12-3 or TRBV12-4 and TRBJ2-5, with D possibly being TRBD1 (6 bases). This CDR3 is built from 14 residues. CDR3 coding DNA: TGTGCTAGTGGTTTGCAGGGGAGCCAAGAGACCCAGTACTTC. Its translation: CASGLQGSQETQYF.

V and J are TRBV10-3 and TRBJ2-5, with 12 bases matching TRBD2. The germline gives CDR1 ENHRY, CDR2 SYGVKD. The CDR3 runs to 15 residues. J gave up 5 bases and V 4 bases, and 5 bases lay outside the gene matches. The DNA for the CDR3 is TGTGCCATCAGTGGACTAGCGGGGGCGGGTGAGACCCAGTACTTC. Protein product: CAISGLAGAGETQYF.

The V and J genes are TRBV20-1 and TRBJ2-5; 9 bases map to TRBD2. This CDR3 has 13 residues. Germline loops: CDR1 DFQATT, CDR2 SNEGSKA (reference sequence). Trimming took 4 bases from V and 1 from J; bases not matched to a gene: 1. The CDR3 coding sequence is TGCAGTGCTACTAGCGGGACCCAAGAGACCCAGTACTTC. Translation: CSATSGTQETQYF.

This chain connects TRBV2 to TRBJ1-5, with D hard to call. The germline V and J ends were trimmed by 5 bases and 7 bases, with 12 bases remaining between them. Germline CDR1 SNHLY, CDR2 FYNNEI. The CDR3 spans 13 residues. CDR3 in amino acids: CASSPREGQPQHF. As DNA, the CDR3 is TGTGCCAGCAGTCCCCGGGAAGGACAGCCCCAGCATTTT.